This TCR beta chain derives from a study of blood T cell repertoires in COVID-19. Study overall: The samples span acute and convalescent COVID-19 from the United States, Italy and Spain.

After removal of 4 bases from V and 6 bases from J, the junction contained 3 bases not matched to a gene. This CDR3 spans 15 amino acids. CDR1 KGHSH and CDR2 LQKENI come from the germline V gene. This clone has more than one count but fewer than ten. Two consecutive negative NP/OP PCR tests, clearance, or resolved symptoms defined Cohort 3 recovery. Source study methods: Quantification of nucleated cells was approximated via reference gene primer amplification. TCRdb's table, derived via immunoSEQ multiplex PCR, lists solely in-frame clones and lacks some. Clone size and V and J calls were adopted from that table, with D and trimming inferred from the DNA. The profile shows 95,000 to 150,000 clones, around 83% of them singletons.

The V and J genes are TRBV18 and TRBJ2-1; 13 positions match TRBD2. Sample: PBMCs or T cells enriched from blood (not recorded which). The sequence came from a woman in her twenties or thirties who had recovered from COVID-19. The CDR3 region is CASSQRTSGSNEQFF. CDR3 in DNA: TGTGCCAGCTCACAAAGGACTAGCGGGAGCAATGAGCAGTTCTTC.